These T cell receptor beta chains were read from a single sample in a study of patients and donors after allogeneic stem cell transplantation. TCRdb independently ran MiXCR on the RT-PCR reads; one entry per CDR3 protein. The sample holds about 960,000 distinct CDR3 sequences, approximately 19% seen once. Sequencing input: blood, either unsorted or a sorted T cell fraction (not recorded which). These receptors were obtained from a human donor who was either an allogeneic HSCT recipient or a stem cell or donor lymphocyte infusion donor (not recorded which). It is not recorded whose cells these are; they may come from a transplant donor. CDR3s include the opening cysteine and the closing phenylalanine or tryptophan. D genes are given only for firm matches. Size is stated for part of the rows, as once, few or many counts, or as a class when the clone is expanded.

>NA|NA|TRBV6-6|TRBJ1-2
CASTNGTFYGYTF
TGTGCCAGCACCAACGGGACTTTCTACGGCTACACCTTC
>TRBD1|NA|TRBV12-3/TRBV12-4|TRBJ1-2
CASSPYLPGQLNYGYTF
TGTGCCAGCAGCCCCTACCTGCCGGGACAGCTAAACTATGGCTACACCTTC
>NA|NA|TRBV6-5|TRBJ1-2
CASSYARWTTNYGYTF
TGTGCCAGCAGTTACGCGAGATGGACCACTAACTATGGCTACACCTTC
>TRBD1|few|TRBV5-1|TRBJ1-5
CASRFTGASNQPQHF
TGCGCCAGCAGGTTTACAGGGGCCAGCAATCAGCCCCAGCATTTT
>TRBD1|NA|TRBV6-1|TRBJ1-6
CASGQDYRRNSPLHF
TGTGCATCGGGACAGGATTATCGACGAAATTCACCCCTCCACTTT
>NA|many|TRBV15|TRBJ1-4
CATSRGEKLFF
TGTGCCACCAGCAGAGGAGAAAAACTGTTTTTT
>NA|many|TRBV4-2|TRBJ2-3
CASSSRVTDTQYF
TGTGCCAGCAGCTCGCGGGTCACAGATACGCAGTATTTT
>NA|many|TRBV5-1|TRBJ2-2
CASRDTGNTGELFF
TGCGCCAGCAGGGATACAGGGAACACCGGGGAGCTGTTTTTT
>TRBD1|NA|TRBV25-1|TRBJ1-3
CASSVKTGASVYF
TGTGCCAGCAGTGTCAAGACAGGGGCAAGCGTATATTTT
>NA|NA|TRBV7-6|TRBJ1-1
CASSLGAGNRGSEAFF
TGTGCCAGCAGCTTAGGGGCAGGGAATAGGGGGTCTGAAGCTTTCTTT
>NA|NA|TRBV7-3|TRBJ2-3
CASSPVGSSGDTQYF
TGTGCCAGCAGCCCCGTAGGGAGTAGTGGAGATACGCAGTATTTT
>NA|many|TRBV12-3/TRBV12-4|TRBJ2-1
CASSPRDWNEQFF
TGTGCCAGCAGCCCCCGGGATTGGAATGAGCAGTTCTTC
>NA|few|TRBV6-4|TRBJ1-1
CASSDDSLGNTEAFF
TGTGCCAGCAGTGACGACAGCCTTGGGAACACTGAAGCTTTCTTT
>TRBD2|few|TRBV12-3/TRBV12-4|TRBJ2-1
CASSSRTSGSRSYNEQFF
TGTGCCAGCAGTTCCCGGACTAGCGGGAGTAGGTCCTACAATGAGCAGTTCTTC
>TRBD2|few|TRBV20-1|TRBJ2-1
CSARRLADNNEQFF
TGCAGTGCTAGGCGGCTAGCGGATAACAATGAGCAGTTCTTC
>NA|few|TRBV4-3|TRBJ2-1
CASSQGAVYYNEQFF
TGCGCCAGCAGCCAAGGGGCGGTTTACTACAATGAGCAGTTCTTC
>TRBD1|few|TRBV27|TRBJ2-7
CASSYLPGQGFYEQYF
TGTGCCAGCAGTTACCTTCCGGGACAGGGGTTCTACGAGCAGTACTTC
>NA|many|TRBV12-3/TRBV12-4|TRBJ2-3
CASSLEARGGDTQYF
TGTGCCAGCAGTTTAGAAGCCAGGGGTGGAGATACGCAGTATTTT
>TRBD1|few|TRBV5-1|TRBJ1-2
CASSLVTGEENGYTF
TGCGCCAGCAGCTTGGTAACAGGGGAGGAGAATGGCTACACCTTC
>NA|NA|TRBV7-8|TRBJ1-2
CASSLDHRSYGYTF
TGTGCCAGCAGCTTAGATCACAGGTCTTATGGCTACACCTTC
>NA|NA|TRBV20-1|TRBJ1-1
CSASVSWTGNTEAFF
TGCAGTGCTAGTGTCTCCTGGACGGGGAACACTGAAGCTTTCTTT
>NA|NA|TRBV6-4|TRBJ1-1
CASSAVKGTEAFF
TGTGCCAGCAGTGCCGTCAAGGGCACTGAAGCTTTCTTT
>TRBD1|few|TRBV20-1|TRBJ1-2
CSVNRDRRAGYTF
TGCAGTGTTAACCGGGACAGGAGGGCTGGCTACACCTTC
>TRBD2|few|TRBV11-2|TRBJ2-2
CASSQGLAGALNTGELFF
TGTGCCAGCAGCCAGGGACTAGCGGGGGCCCTTAACACCGGGGAGCTGTTTTTT
>NA|few|TRBV7-3|TRBJ1-5
CASSLKDQPQHF
TGTGCCAGCAGCTTAAAAGACCAGCCCCAGCATTTT
>NA|NA|TRBV6-2/TRBV6-3|TRBJ2-1
CASSYKTAQRNNEQFF
TGTGCCAGCAGCTATAAAACGGCCCAGCGAAACAATGAGCAGTTCTTC
>NA|few|TRBV5-1|TRBJ2-3
CASSLTPADTQYF
TGCGCCAGCAGCTTGACGCCAGCAGATACGCAGTATTTT
>NA|NA|TRBV24-1|TRBJ2-7
CATSDSTGGGGYEQYF
TGTGCCACCAGTGATTCGACAGGCGGTGGGGGGTACGAGCAGTACTTC
>NA|NA|TRBV7-2|TRBJ2-7
CASSLVFREQYF
TGTGCCAGCAGCTTAGTGTTTCGGGAGCAGTACTTC
>NA|many|TRBV27|TRBJ1-1
CASRQGNTEAFF
TGTGCCAGCAGGCAGGGGAACACTGAAGCTTTCTTT
>TRBD2|NA|TRBV5-1|TRBJ2-1
CASSLDGPSGGVEQFF
TGCGCCAGCAGCTTGGATGGTCCCAGCGGGGGGGTTGAGCAGTTCTTC
>NA|NA|TRBV19|TRBJ2-6
CATRDEYSGANVLTF
TGTGCCACCAGAGACGAGTACTCTGGGGCCAACGTCCTGACTTTC
>NA|few|TRBV18|TRBJ1-1
CASHPDRHTEAFF
TGTGCCAGCCACCCGGACAGACACACTGAAGCTTTCTTT
>NA|many|TRBV12-3/TRBV12-4|TRBJ2-7
CASTPGLGSYEQYF
TGTGCCAGCACCCCGGGTTTAGGGTCCTACGAGCAGTACTTC
>NA|NA|TRBV18|TRBJ2-3
CASSGLAAADTQYF
TGTGCCAGCTCAGGGCTAGCAGCTGCAGATACGCAGTATTTT
>NA|NA|TRBV21-1|TRBJ1-3
CASSSATGGNTIYF
TGTGCCAGCAGCAGCGCCACGGGGGGAAACACCATATATTTT
>TRBD1|NA|TRBV5-1|TRBJ2-7
CASRFAGQGYEQYF
TGCGCCAGCAGATTCGCCGGACAGGGCTACGAGCAGTACTTC
>NA|many|TRBV5-1|TRBJ2-3
CASSLGVSVANTQYF
TGCGCCAGCAGCTTGGGGGTTTCGGTAGCTAATACGCAGTATTTT
>TRBD2|NA|TRBV12-3/TRBV12-4|TRBJ2-1
CASSLFRASGNNEQFF
TGTGCCAGCAGTTTATTTAGGGCTAGCGGGAACAATGAGCAGTTCTTC
>NA|NA|TRBV12-3/TRBV12-4|TRBJ2-1
CASSLVPWDPPSYNEQFF
TGTGCCAGCAGTTTAGTTCCCTGGGATCCCCCCTCCTACAATGAGCAGTTCTTC
>TRBD2|once|TRBV7-6|TRBJ2-3
CASSLTSGASTDTQYF
TGTGCCAGCAGCTTGACTAGCGGGGCTAGCACAGATACGCAGTATTTT
>TRBD1|NA|TRBV4-3|TRBJ2-7
CASSPRDRERQYF
TGCGCCAGCAGCCCGAGGGACAGGGAGAGGCAGTACTTC
>NA|NA|TRBV4-3|TRBJ2-7
CASSQEYGEQYF
TGCGCCAGCAGCCAAGAGTATGGCGAGCAGTACTTC
>NA|few|TRBV14|TRBJ2-7
CASSQETHYEQYF
TGTGCCAGCAGCCAAGAAACCCACTACGAGCAGTACTTC
>TRBD2|few|TRBV20-1|TRBJ2-3
CSAELASTDTQYF
TGCAGTGCTGAACTAGCGTCCACAGATACGCAGTATTTT
>TRBD1|few|TRBV20-1|TRBJ2-7
CSARETTGGSYEQYF
TGCAGTGCTAGAGAAACGACAGGGGGAAGCTACGAGCAGTACTTC
>TRBD2|NA|TRBV7-3|TRBJ2-1
CASSLLGGGISSYNEQFF
TGTGCCAGCAGCTTACTGGGCGGGGGGATCAGCTCCTACAATGAGCAGTTCTTC
>TRBD2|NA|TRBV20-1|TRBJ2-7
CSARDLASGGEQYF
TGCAGTGCTAGAGATTTGGCTAGCGGGGGCGAGCAGTACTTC
>NA|NA|TRBV20-1|TRBJ2-3
CSAAPENTQYF
TGCAGTGCTGCCCCAGAGAATACGCAGTATTTT
>NA|few|TRBV14|TRBJ2-5
CASSPQRQETQYF
TGTGCCAGCAGCCCGCAGAGACAAGAGACCCAGTACTTC
>NA|few|TRBV5-1|TRBJ1-2
CASRFSPEHPNYGYTF
TGCGCCAGCCGTTTTTCCCCAGAGCATCCTAACTATGGCTACACCTTC
>NA|NA|TRBV4-1|TRBJ1-5
CASSPRLTSYQPQHF
TGCGCCAGCAGCCCTCGACTAACAAGTTATCAGCCCCAGCATTTT
>TRBD1|NA|TRBV5-1|TRBJ1-1
CASSLGTGGGEGWAEAFF
TGCGCCAGCAGCTTGGGGACAGGGGGCGGGGAAGGTTGGGCTGAAGCTTTCTTT
>NA|few|TRBV25-1|TRBJ2-1
CASSWGGRGNEQFF
TGTGCCAGCAGTTGGGGAGGCCGGGGCAATGAGCAGTTCTTC
>NA|many|TRBV12-3/TRBV12-4|TRBJ1-2
CASSFRLNYGYTF
TGTGCCAGCAGTTTCCGGCTTAACTATGGCTACACCTTC
>TRBD1|NA|TRBV27|TRBJ2-7
CASSLKLGIRGQPAYEQYF
TGTGCCAGCAGTTTAAAATTGGGTATTAGGGGACAGCCCGCCTACGAGCAGTACTTC
>NA|NA|TRBV15|TRBJ2-3
CATSRGGIWGADTQYF
TGTGCCACCAGCAGAGGGGGGATCTGGGGGGCAGATACGCAGTATTTT
>TRBD2|NA|TRBV15|TRBJ2-1
CATSRERKRGPYNEQFF
TGTGCCACCAGCAGAGAAAGGAAGCGGGGGCCCTACAATGAGCAGTTCTTC